This T cell receptor beta chain was captured by sequencing in a study of blood T cell repertoires in COVID-19. Study as a whole: Acute and convalescent COVID-19 specimens originated in the United States, Italy and Spain. T cells, B-cell-depleted T cells, or PBMCs provided the cDNA or gDNA that served as material.

Methods used by the authors: Estimated nucleated cell counts came from reference gene primer amplification. Data came from immunoSEQ multiplex PCR; TCRdb stores just in-frame clones and leaves some out. V and J calls and clone size are as listed in that table; D and trimming were resolved from the DNA. Of hundreds of thousands of clones listed, roughly 80% are singletons. The CDR3 covers 13 residues. The V and J ends lost 7 bases and 5 bases respectively, with 13 bases between them. Germline CDR1 LGHDT, CDR2 YNNKEL (reference sequence). This sequence originates from a man at least 80 years old with acute or convalescent COVID-19. Specimen: peripheral blood. This chain uses TRBV3-1 (or the pseudogene TRBV3-2) with TRBJ2-3, with D perhaps matching TRBD2 (6 bases). The CDR3: CASNSGLGDTQYF. CDR3 DNA: TGTGCCAGCAACAGCGGGCTGGGAGATACGCAGTATTTT.